This record covers a single TCR beta chain. The sample comes from a study of blood T cell repertoires in COVID-19. Study background: PBMCs, B-cell-depleted T cells, or T cells were the source of the cDNA or gDNA that made up the material.

Germline-derived CDR1 and CDR2 are SQVTM and ANQGSEA. The CDR3 is made up of 12 amino acids. V shed 4 bases and J shed 4 bases, with 8 bases lying between them. Enrolled through a virtual design, the participants were between roughly 18 and 90 years of age and came from some 26 US areas. Which cohort a participant joined came from the clinical history participants gave. Generated by immunoSEQ multiplex PCR, the TCRdb table keeps only in-frame clones and is missing some. The sample shows a few hundred thousand clones, 85% to 90% of them seen only once. The sample comprised PBMCs or T cells enriched from blood (not recorded which). This chain uses TRBV29-1 with TRBJ1-3; possibly TRBD1 for D (6 bases). The clonotype comes from a young woman with acute COVID-19. Here the CDR3 reads CSVGQEGNTIYF. For the CDR3, the DNA is TGCAGCGTTGGACAGGAAGGAAACACCATATATTTT.